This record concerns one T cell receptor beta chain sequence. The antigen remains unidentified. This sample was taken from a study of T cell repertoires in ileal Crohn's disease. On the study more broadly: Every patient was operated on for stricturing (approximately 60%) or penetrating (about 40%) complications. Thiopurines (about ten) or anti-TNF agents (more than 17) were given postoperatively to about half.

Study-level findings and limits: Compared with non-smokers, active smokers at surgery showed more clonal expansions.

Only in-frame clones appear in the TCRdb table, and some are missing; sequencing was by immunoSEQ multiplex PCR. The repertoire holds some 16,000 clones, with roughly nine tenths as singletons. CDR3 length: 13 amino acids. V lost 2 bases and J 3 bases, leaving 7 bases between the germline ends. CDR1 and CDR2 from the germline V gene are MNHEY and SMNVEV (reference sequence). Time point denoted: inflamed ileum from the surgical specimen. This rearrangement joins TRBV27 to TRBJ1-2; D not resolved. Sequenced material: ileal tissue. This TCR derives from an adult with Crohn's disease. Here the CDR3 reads CASSLERDYGYTF. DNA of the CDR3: TGTGCCAGCAGTTTAGAAAGGGACTATGGCTACACCTTC.